This T cell receptor (beta chain) was identified during a study of cytomegalovirus exposure and HLA in healthy donors. As for this clone: Its matching antigen is unknown. Other nucleotide sequences in the sample specify the same CDR3.

The CDR3 consists of 16 residues. The germline V and J ends were trimmed by 0 bases and 4 bases, with 13 bases remaining between them. Germline values: CDR1 SGHVS, CDR2 FNYEAQ. The study ran its PCR with 60 Vbeta and 13 Jbeta primers. Clones were read by immunoSEQ multiplex PCR, and TCRdb kept only the in-frame ones, dropping some. The repertoire holds some 170,000 clones, approximately 75% seen once, with roughly 2% in the top ten. Study results and limitations: Productive status was seen about 90% or about 30% of the time for most TCR beta V segments in an earlier analysis. In a later analysis, a missense DCLRE1C variant was linked to TCR beta V- and J-gene trimming. When a later analysis compared HLA-associated TCR beta chains with equally common others, the HLA-associated chains turned out to be more clonally expanded and to have lower generation probabilities. In vitro confirmation showed a few CMV-associated chains to be CMV antigen specific.

The chain is built from TRBV7-6 and TRBJ2-1, with unresolved D. Sample: PBMCs. This receptor was taken from a woman between 18 and 30 years old in good health and CMV-seronegative. The CDR3 bases are TGTGCCAGCAGCTTAGCAGTACTTCACTCGTACAATGAGCAGTTCTTC. Translated, it gives CASSLAVLHSYNEQFF.